This TCR beta chain was sequenced in a study of T-cell reconstitution after alpha-beta-depleted transplantation in children. General study findings and limits: Expanded graft clones, several hundred of them, were reportedly the source of alpha-beta T cells about two months after transplant.

This clonotype was picked up a small number of times. The antigen is unknown. The CDR3 is made up of 15 amino acids. V was shortened by 3 bases and J by 0 bases, with 9 bases between the two germline ends. Germline CDR1 reads KGHSH; CDR2 reads LQKENI. TCRbeta library preparation incorporated unique molecular identifiers. From the PCR reads, TCRdb called clonotypes with MiXCR, one entry per CDR3 protein. The repertoire includes hundreds of thousands of distinct CDR3 sequences, approximately 13% of them detected once, and about 2.2% sits in the top ten. The clonotype originates from a male patient aged 10-17 years who had a stem cell transplant for acute myeloid leukemia, so the T cells may come from the graft donor. The chain is built from TRBV18 and TRBJ2-4; D possibly corresponds to TRBD2 (5 bases). The sample consisted of PBMCs, mostly from graft donor cells, taken 360 days after TCRalphabeta/CD19-depleted stem cell transplant. The CDR3 protein is CASSPGSLAKNIQYF. In DNA, the CDR3 is TGTGCCAGCTCACCGGGGAGTTTAGCCAAAAACATTCAGTACTTC.